The 7 T cell receptor beta chains given below trace back to one sample, sequenced in a study of breast tumors, draining lymph nodes, adjacent tissues. TCRdb re-called the multiplex PCR reads through MiXCR, storing one row per CDR3 protein. Of 100,000 to 150,000 distinct CDR3 sequences in the sample, just under 20% were seen once. The lymph nodes were axillary draining lymph nodes from breast cancer patients. The sample taken for sequencing was axillary lymph node tissue. Receptors were obtained from a female donor with breast cancer. Some clones in this sample may be carry-over from other donors' samples.

In its sample, this clonotype was seen many times. The V gene is TRBV7-3, the J gene TRBJ2-1, with 9 bases lining up with TRBD2. The V and J ends lost 8 bases and 9 bases, in that order; junction bases with no gene match: 8. The V gene's germline CDR1 is SGHTA and CDR2 FQGTGA. CDR3 length: 13 residues. Written as DNA, the CDR3 is TGTGCCAGCGGTGGCGGGGGGGCCGGTGAGCAGTTCTTC. Its protein is CASGGGGAGEQFF.

This clonotype has a count of ten or more. The rearrangement links TRBV19 to TRBJ2-3; 10 bases match TRBD1. Germline trimming cut 2 bases from V and 4 bases from J; bases unmatched to any gene: 3. The CDR3 runs 15 residues. The germline CDR1 and CDR2 sequences are LNHDA and SQIVND (reference sequence). The CDR3 region is CASSIRGQGADTQYF. The CDR3 DNA is TGTGCCAGTAGTATACGAGGACAGGGGGCAGATACGCAGTATTTT.

Ten or more counts support this clonotype. This sequence joins TRBV7-8 and TRBJ2-7, with a possible D match to TRBD2 (7 bases). Germline CDR1 SGHVS, CDR2 FQNEAQ. The CDR3 runs 14 residues. The V gene lost 1 base and the J gene lost 4 bases, with 11 bases spanning the gap. DNA of the CDR3: TGTGCCAGCAGCTTAGGGGGGGGCCCTTACGAGCAGTACTTC. Amino acids: CASSLGGGPYEQYF.

As to this clonotype: Given a much more abundant clone one base away, this may be a read error. The chain combines TRBV7-2 with TRBJ1-3; the D is unclear. The length of the CDR3 is 15 residues. Germline CDR1 and CDR2: SGHTA and FQGNSA. This chain's CDR3 is CASSTSGSSGNTMYF. The CDR3 region has the DNA TGTGCCAGCAGCACTAGCGGGTCCTCTGGAAACACCATGTATTTT.

This clonotype was detected only once. This chain uses TRBV7-2 with TRBJ2-2; 9 bases are a match to TRBD2. V dropped 4 bases and J dropped 6; count of bases not matched to a gene: 0. Germline V CDR1 and CDR2: SGHTA, FQGNSA. CDR3 length: 13 amino acids. The CDR3 coding sequence is TGTGCCAGCAGCTGGACTAGCGCCGGGGAGCTGTTTTTT. As protein: CASSWTSAGELFF.

With respect to this clonotype: This may be a read error: a much more frequent sequence differs by one nucleotide. The chain recombines TRBV5-5 with TRBJ1-2; no clear D. CDR1 SGHKS and CDR2 YYEKEE come from the germline V gene (reference sequence). This CDR3 has 13 residues. In DNA form, the CDR3 reads TGTGTCAGCAGCTTGGTAGGGAACTATGGCTACACCTTC. This gives the protein CVSSLVGNYGYTF. The full variable domain, rest sourced from reference TRBV5-5 and TRBJ1-2, is DAGVTQSPTHLIKTRGQQVTLRCSPISGHKSVSWYQQVLGQGPQFIFQYYEKEERGRGNFPDRFSARQFPNYSSELNVNALLLGDSALYLCVSSLVGNYGYTFGSGTRLTVV.

This clonotype has at least ten counts. The chain combines TRBV20-1 with TRBJ1-5; D might be TRBD1 (5 bases). The germline V gene encodes CDR1 DFQATT and CDR2 SNEGSKA (reference sequence). V lost 6 bases and J 2 bases, leaving 17 bases between the germline ends. This CDR3 spans 15 amino acids. The CDR3 DNA follows: TGCAGTGCCAGGGTGGGGGATGCTGGCAATCAGCCCCAGCATTTT. The encoded protein is CSARVGDAGNQPQHF.